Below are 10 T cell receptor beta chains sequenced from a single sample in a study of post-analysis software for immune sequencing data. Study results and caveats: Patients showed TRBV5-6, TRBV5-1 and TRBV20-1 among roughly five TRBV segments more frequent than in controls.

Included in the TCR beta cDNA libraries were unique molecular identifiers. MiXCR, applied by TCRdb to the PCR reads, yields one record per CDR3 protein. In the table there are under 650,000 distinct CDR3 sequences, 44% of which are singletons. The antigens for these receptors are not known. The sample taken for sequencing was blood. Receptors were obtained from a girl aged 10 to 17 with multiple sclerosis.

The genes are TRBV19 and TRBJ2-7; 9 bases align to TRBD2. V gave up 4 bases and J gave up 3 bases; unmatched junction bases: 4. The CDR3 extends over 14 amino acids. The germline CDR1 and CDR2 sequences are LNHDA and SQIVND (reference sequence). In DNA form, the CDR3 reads TGTGCCAGTAGTACTAGCGGGATAAACTACGAGCAGTACTTC. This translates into CASSTSGINYEQYF.

The CDR3 loop is CASSQTGLAEAFF. The DNA for the CDR3 is TGCGCCAGCAGCCAAACAGGGTTGGCTGAAGCTTTCTTT. The J gene is TRBJ1-1, the V gene TRBV4-1; a weak D match, TRBD1 (6 bases). Germline V gene data show CDR1 as MGHRA and CDR2 as YSYEKL. CDR3 length equals 13 residues. The V end lost 2 bases, the J end lost 6 bases, and 10 bases lay between the germline ends.

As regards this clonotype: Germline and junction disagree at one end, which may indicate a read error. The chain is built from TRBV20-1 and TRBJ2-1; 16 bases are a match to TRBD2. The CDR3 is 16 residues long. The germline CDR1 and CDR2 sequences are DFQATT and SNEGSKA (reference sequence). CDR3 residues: CSAGTSGGAHYNGQFF. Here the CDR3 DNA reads TGCAGTGCTGGGACTAGCGGGGGGGCACACTACAATGGGCAGTTCTTC.

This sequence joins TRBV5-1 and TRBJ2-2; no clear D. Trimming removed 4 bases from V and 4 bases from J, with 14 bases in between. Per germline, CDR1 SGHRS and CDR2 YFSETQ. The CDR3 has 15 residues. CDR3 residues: CASSPQMEGTGELFF. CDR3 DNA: TGCGCCAGCAGCCCACAGATGGAAGGCACCGGGGAGCTGTTTTTT.

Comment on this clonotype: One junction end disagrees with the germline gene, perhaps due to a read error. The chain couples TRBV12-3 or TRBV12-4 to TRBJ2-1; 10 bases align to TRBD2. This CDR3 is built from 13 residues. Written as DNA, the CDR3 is TGTGCCAGCAGTCTAGGACTAGCGGCTGAGCAGTATTTC. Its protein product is CASSLGLAAEQYF.

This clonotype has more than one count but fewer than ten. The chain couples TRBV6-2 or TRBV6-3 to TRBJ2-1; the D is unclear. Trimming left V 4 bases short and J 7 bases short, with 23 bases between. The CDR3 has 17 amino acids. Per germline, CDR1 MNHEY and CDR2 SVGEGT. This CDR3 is CASSFLIQRARRNEQFF. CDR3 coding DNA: TGTGCCAGCAGTTTTTTGATTCAAAGGGCCAGGCGGAATGAGCAGTTCTTC.

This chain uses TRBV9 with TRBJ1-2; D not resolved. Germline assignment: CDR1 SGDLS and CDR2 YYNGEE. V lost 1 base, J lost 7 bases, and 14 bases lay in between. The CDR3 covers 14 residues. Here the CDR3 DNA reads TGTGCCAGCAGCGTATCGGCCCTAAGGAGTGGCTACACCTTC. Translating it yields CASSVSALRSGYTF.

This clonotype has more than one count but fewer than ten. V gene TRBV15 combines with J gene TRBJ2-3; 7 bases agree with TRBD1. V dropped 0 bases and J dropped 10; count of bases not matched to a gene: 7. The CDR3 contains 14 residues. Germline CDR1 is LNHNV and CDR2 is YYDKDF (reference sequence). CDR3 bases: TGTGCCACCAGCAGAGATGTTCCAGGGACAGCGCAGTATTTT. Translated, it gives CATSRDVPGTAQYF.

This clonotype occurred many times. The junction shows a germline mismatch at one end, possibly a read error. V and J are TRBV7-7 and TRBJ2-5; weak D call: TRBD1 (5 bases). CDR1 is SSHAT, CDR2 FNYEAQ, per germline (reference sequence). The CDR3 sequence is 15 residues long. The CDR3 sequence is CASSSGRVWQETQYF. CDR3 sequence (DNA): TGTGCTAGCAGCTCTGGCAGGGTGTGGCAAGAGACCCAGTACTTC. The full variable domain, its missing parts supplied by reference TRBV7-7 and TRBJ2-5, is GAGVSQSPRYKVTKRGQDVTLRCDPISSHATLYWYQQALGQGPEFLTYFNYEAQPDKSGLPSDRFSAERPEGSISTLTIQRTEQRDSAMYRCASSSGRVWQETQYFGPGTRLLVL.

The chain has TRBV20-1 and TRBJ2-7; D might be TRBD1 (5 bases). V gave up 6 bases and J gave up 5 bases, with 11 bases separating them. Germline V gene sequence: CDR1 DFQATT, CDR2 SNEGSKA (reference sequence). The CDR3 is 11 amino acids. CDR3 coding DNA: TGCAGTGCCAGGGTGAGGAACGAGCAGTACTTC. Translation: CSARVRNEQYF.